This passage covers 23 T cell receptor beta chains from one sample sequenced in a study of cytomegalovirus exposure and HLA in healthy donors. Use of 60 Vbeta and 13 Jbeta primers characterized the PCR. Method: immunoSEQ multiplex PCR; TCRdb's copy keeps in-frame clones and lacks some. The table includes some 140,000 clones, 66% detected once. Input material: PBMCs. The receptors were gathered from a human donor in good health.

The chain has TRBV4-2 and TRBJ1-2; the D is unclear. Germline lookup yields CDR1 LGHNA and CDR2 YNFKEQ. The V end was cut by 0 bases, the J end by 4 bases, with 6 bases between. This CDR3 is 13 amino acids long. CDR3 DNA: TGTGCCAGCAGCCAAGATGAGGTCTATGGCTACACCTTC. It specifies CASSQDEVYGYTF.

The rearrangement uses TRBV11-3 and TRBJ2-5, with 10 bases matching TRBD2. This CDR3 has 15 residues. Trimming removed 0 bases from V and 4 bases from J; junction bases left unmatched: 2. Germline-derived CDR1 and CDR2 are SGHNT and YENEEA. The chain's CDR3 is CASSLERTSGETQYF. For the CDR3, the DNA is TGTGCCAGCAGCTTAGAGCGGACTAGCGGAGAGACCCAGTACTTC.

The V gene is TRBV7-9, the J gene TRBJ2-1, with TRBD2 matching over 8 bases. V lost 4 bases, J lost 3 bases, and 5 bases stayed unmatched. The CDR3 consists of 15 residues. From germline, CDR1 is SEHNR and CDR2 FQNEAQ (reference sequence). For the CDR3, the DNA is TGTGCCAGCAGCTCCTCTAGCGGGTACTACAATGAGCAGTTCTTC. This sequence encodes CASSSSSGYYNEQFF.

The V and J genes are TRBV29-1 and TRBJ2-1; TRBD2 matches at 9 bases. CDR1 and CDR2 from the germline V gene are SQVTM and ANQGSEA. The trim removed 7 bases at V and 1 base at J, leaving 5 bases unmatched. This CDR3 contains 14 residues. CDR3 nucleotides: TGCAGCGGCCGAGCGGGAGGTTCCTACAATGAGCAGTTCTTC. This encodes CSGRAGGSYNEQFF.

V and J are TRBV9 and TRBJ2-5; the D gene is possibly TRBD2 (5 bases). Germline V gene sequence: CDR1 SGDLS, CDR2 YYNGEE. The germline V and J ends were trimmed by 0 bases and 5 bases, with 8 bases remaining between them. The CDR3 covers 13 residues. The CDR3 sequence is CASSVDRGETQYF. CDR3 sequence (DNA): TGTGCCAGCAGCGTAGATCGAGGGGAGACCCAGTACTTC.

The V and J genes are TRBV6-1 and TRBJ1-5; no reliable D call. The V end was cut by 8 bases, the J end by 3 bases, with 11 bases between. This CDR3 spans 13 amino acids. CDR1 is MNHNS and CDR2 is SASEGT in the germline V gene. Here the CDR3 DNA reads TGTGCCAGCGCCATAGAGGTCAATCAGCCCCAGCATTTT. It yields the protein CASAIEVNQPQHF.

The chain combines TRBV19 with TRBJ2-5; D possibly corresponds to TRBD2 (5 bases). Trimming pared 7 bases from V and 0 bases from J, leaving 21 bases between. The CDR3 has 17 residues. Germline V gene data show CDR1 as LNHDA and CDR2 as SQIVND (reference sequence). The CDR3 nucleotides read TGTGCCAGTACCCCAACCCCTGGGAGACCGCACCAAGAGACCCAGTACTTC. Translating gives CASTPTPGRPHQETQYF.

A single count supports this clone. The rearrangement uses TRBV28 and TRBJ1-5, with TRBD1 matching 10 bases. With V trimmed by 4 bases and J by 3 bases, 3 bases remained unmatched. This CDR3 has 15 residues. Germline V CDR1 and CDR2: MDHEN, SYDVKM. CDR3 residues: CASSSGQGNNQPQHF. The CDR3 DNA reads TGTGCCAGCAGTTCGGGACAGGGGAACAATCAGCCCCAGCATTTT.

In its sample, this clone was seen a few times. The chain joins TRBV27 to TRBJ1-5; TRBD1 agrees at 11 bases. J lost 6 bases, V lost 6 bases, and 4 bases had no gene match. The germline CDR1 and CDR2 sequences are MNHEY and SMNVEV (reference sequence). This CDR3 has 14 residues. CDR3 sequence reads: CASRQGQGVQPQHF. For the CDR3, the DNA is TGTGCCAGCAGGCAGGGACAGGGGGTTCAGCCCCAGCATTTT.

V usage is TRBV19 and J usage is TRBJ2-7; 8 nucleotides align to TRBD2. The CDR3 sequence is 14 residues long. Germline CDR1 reads LNHDA; CDR2 reads SQIVND (reference sequence). Unmatched junction bases numbered 8, after V lost 8 bases and J lost 2 bases. The CDR3 nucleotides read TGTGCCAGTGGGGGCACTAGCGGAACCTACGAGCAGTACTTC. Encoded protein: CASGGTSGTYEQYF. Full variable domain (remainder filled in from reference TRBV19 and TRBJ2-7): DGGITQSPKYLFRKEGQNVTLSCEQNLNHDAMYWYRQDPGQGLRLIYYSQIVNDFQKGDIAEGYSVSREKKESFPLTVTSAQKNPTAFYLCASGGTSGTYEQYFGPGTRLTVT.

This chain joins TRBV2 and TRBJ2-1; 11 bases map to TRBD2. In germline, CDR1 is SNHLY, CDR2 FYNNEI. There are 15 residues in the CDR3. The V gene end was trimmed by 6 bases and the J gene end by 2 bases; junction bases not matched to a gene: 3. The CDR3: CASRGLAATYNEQFF. The CDR3 bases are TGTGCCAGCAGGGGACTAGCGGCTACCTACAATGAGCAGTTCTTC.

This chain links TRBV5-1 with TRBJ1-1; a possible D gene is TRBD1 (6 bases). The CDR3 runs 14 residues. The V end lost 0 bases, the J end lost 10 bases, and 16 bases lay between the germline ends. Germline lookup yields CDR1 SGHRS and CDR2 YFSETQ. The CDR3 here is CASSLAETGSGAFF. CDR3 coding DNA: TGCGCCAGCAGCTTGGCCGAAACAGGGAGTGGAGCTTTCTTT.

CDR3 sequence: CASSGGQVQTNEKLFF. The CDR3 region has the DNA TGTGCCAGCAGTGGAGGACAGGTTCAGACTAATGAAAAACTGTTTTTT. The rearrangement joins TRBV2 to TRBJ1-4; TRBD1 matches at 7 bases. The V gene end was trimmed by 4 bases and the J gene end by 2 bases; junction bases not matched to a gene: 7. This CDR3 comprises 16 residues. CDR1 is SNHLY, CDR2 FYNNEI, per germline.

This clone was observed a few times. The chain uses TRBV23-1 and TRBJ2-7, with 8 bases that match TRBD1. TRBV23-1 is assigned to the ORF class and has an uncertain function. CDR3 size: 17 residues. With 0 bases clipped from V and 6 bases from J, the junction kept 13 bases outside the gene matches. CDR3 DNA: TGCGCCAGCAGTCAATCAGCCGGGACAGGACGGCTCTGCGAGCAGTACTTC. This gives the protein CASSQSAGTGRLCEQYF.

This clone was seen a few times. This chain uses TRBV5-1 with TRBJ1-1; 7 bases agree with TRBD1. Germline CDR1 reads SGHRS; CDR2 reads YFSETQ. The CDR3 contains 14 residues. With 3 bases clipped from V and 2 bases from J, the junction kept 4 bases outside the gene matches. The CDR3 sequence: CASSSQGRNTEAFF. The CDR3 DNA reads as TGCGCCAGCAGCTCACAGGGGCGAAACACTGAAGCTTTCTTT.

The V gene is TRBV28, the J gene TRBJ2-7; D possibly corresponds to TRBD1 (5 bases). V lost 2 bases and J lost 5, with 22 bases in between. Germline CDR1 MDHEN, CDR2 SYDVKM. The CDR3 loop spans 17 amino acids. The CDR3, as DNA: TGTGCCAGCAGTTTAACCTTAGGTGCAGGGCCCCCTGACGAGCAGTACTTC. The encoded protein is CASSLTLGAGPPDEQYF.

This sequence joins TRBV15 and TRBJ2-1; the match to TRBD2 covers 8 bases. V trimming: 0 bases; J trimming: 8 bases; junction bases outside the gene matches: 3. Germline V gene sequence: CDR1 LNHNV, CDR2 YYDKDF (reference sequence). This CDR3 is 14 amino acids long. CDR3 loop: CATSRDSGGYEQFF. For the CDR3, the DNA is TGTGCCACCAGCAGAGATTCGGGAGGGTATGAGCAGTTCTTC.

The V gene is TRBV10-3, the J gene TRBJ2-3, with 7 bases aligning to TRBD2. The germline V gene has CDR1 ENHRY and CDR2 SYGVKD. The CDR3 consists of 17 residues. V dropped 1 base and J dropped 4; count of bases not matched to a gene: 11. The CDR3 here is CAISELRAGVGADTQYF. The CDR3 DNA follows: TGTGCCATCAGTGAGTTGAGGGCGGGAGTAGGAGCAGATACGCAGTATTTT.

The chain uses TRBV6-1 and TRBJ1-2; 8 nucleotides line up with TRBD1. In germline, CDR1 is MNHNS, CDR2 SASEGT. The junction had 8 bases not matched to a gene; V was cut back by 7 bases and J by 4 bases. There are 14 residues in the CDR3. The DNA of the CDR3 is TGTGCCAGCATCTCCGGGACAGGAGCCTATGGCTACACCTTC. It specifies CASISGTGAYGYTF.

V is TRBV13 and J is TRBJ2-5, with TRBD2 matching over 15 bases. Near its end, the DNA agrees better with TRBJ2-7, so the J call may be wrong. The CDR3 length is 17 residues. Germline V gene data show CDR1 as PRHDT and CDR2 as FYEKMQ (reference sequence). The CDR3 DNA follows: TGTGCCAGCAGCGGGCCGGGACTAGCGGGAGGAGCCTACGAGCAGTACTTC. It specifies CASSGPGLAGGAYEQYF.

The genes are TRBV28 and TRBJ2-3; D perhaps matches TRBD1 (5 bases). The CDR3 runs 15 residues. With 4 bases removed from V and 3 bases from J, the gap between germline ends came to 14 bases. Germline-derived CDR1 and CDR2 are MDHEN and SYDVKM. The CDR3 region is CASSSRKGATDTQYF. CDR3 nucleotides: TGTGCCAGCAGTTCCAGAAAAGGGGCAACAGATACGCAGTATTTT.

V is TRBV11-2 and J is TRBJ1-2; D may be TRBD1 (6 bases). Between the trimmed V and J ends, which lost 3 bases and 2 bases, there was a span of 7 bases. The CDR3 is 13 amino acids. Germline values: CDR1 SGHAT, CDR2 FQNNGV. CDR3 nucleotides: TGTGCCAGCAGCTTCGACAGGAACTATGGCTACACCTTC. It encodes CASSFDRNYGYTF.

The chain combines TRBV19 with TRBJ1-5; 7 bases line up with TRBD1. J gave up 1 base and V 5 bases, and 5 bases lay outside the gene matches. CDR1 is LNHDA and CDR2 is SQIVND in the germline V gene (reference sequence). This CDR3 is built from 15 residues. The CDR3 sequence is CASSVQGRSNQPQHF. The CDR3 DNA reads TGTGCCAGTAGTGTACAGGGGAGGAGCAATCAGCCCCAGCATTTT. Based on the CDR3 plus reference TRBV19 and TRBJ1-5, the full variable domain is DGGITQSPKYLFRKEGQNVTLSCEQNLNHDAMYWYRQDPGQGLRLIYYSQIVNDFQKGDIAEGYSVSREKKESFPLTVTSAQKNPTAFYLCASSVQGRSNQPQHFGDGTRLSIL.